The T cell receptor beta chain described here comes from a study of T cell responses to AZD1222 COVID-19 vaccine. Findings of the study overall: Epitopes outside B.1.351 and B.1.1.7 mutated regions reportedly drew nearly half of spike TCRs. Among AZD1222 vaccinees, only 6 or 7 were seropositive at baseline. There were vaccine-associated CD4 TCRs across spike, dominant at 160-218 and 743-854.

Profiling relied on immunoSEQ multiplex PCR, and the TCRdb table lists in-frame clones only, not all of them. The sample has about 80,000 clones, approximately 85% seen once; the top ten hold around 3.7%. This CDR3 spans 13 amino acids. Between the trimmed V and J ends, which lost 4 bases and 0 bases, there was a span of 6 bases. Germline V gene lookup returns CDR1 MRHNA and CDR2 SNTAGT. About this clone itself: Its matching antigen is unknown.

Sequencing was performed on peripheral blood, taken 28 days after the second AZD1222 dose. The TCR originated in an adult who received the AZD1222 COVID-19 vaccine. The chain carries TRBV6-4 and TRBJ1-1; no clear D. Written as DNA, the CDR3 is TGTGCCAGCAGTGGGGAGATGAACACTGAAGCTTTCTTT. The encoded protein is CASSGEMNTEAFF.